One sample yielded the 12 T cell receptor beta chains listed below, sequenced in a study of control samples from healthy donors and cancer patients. Measured with immunoSEQ multiplex PCR; TCRdb has only the in-frame clones, and not every one. Recorded for this sample: fewer than 200,000 clones. The specimen was blood. The receptors were sampled from a woman aged 25-40 years in good health.

The chain uses TRBV27 and TRBJ2-1; D gene uncertain. Germline values: CDR1 MNHEY, CDR2 SMNVEV (reference sequence). The CDR3 covers 14 residues. Trimming stripped 3 bases from V and 0 bases from J, with 6 bases between. CDR3 in DNA: TGTGCCAGCAGTTTTTCGGGCTCCTACAATGAGCAGTTCTTC. Protein product: CASSFSGSYNEQFF.

The genes are TRBV18 and TRBJ1-3; no clear D gene. V lost 5 bases, J lost 0 bases, and 14 bases lay in between. Germline V gene data show CDR1 as KGHSH and CDR2 as LQKENI. The CDR3 contains 16 residues. The CDR3 protein is CASSARLETSGNTIYF. The DNA of the CDR3 is TGTGCCAGCTCAGCCCGCCTGGAGACCTCTGGAAACACCATATATTTT.

This rearrangement joins TRBV18 to TRBJ2-7; TRBD2 aligns across 8 bases. The CDR3 extends over 16 amino acids. In germline, CDR1 is KGHSH, CDR2 LQKENI. V was clipped by 0 bases and J by 1 base; unmatched bases: 5. CDR3 in DNA: TGTGCCAGCTCACCACCGGGCGGGGGGCAATCCTACGAGCAGTACTTC. Amino acids: CASSPPGGGQSYEQYF.

The chain employs TRBV21-1 and TRBJ1-5; whether TRBD1, the table's D call, matches the DNA was not checked. TRBV21-1 is noted as a pseudogene. The CDR3 is 14 amino acids. The CDR3: CASSSWPRNQPQHF. The CDR3 DNA sequence: TGTGCCAGCAGCTCCTGGCCCCGCAATCAGCCCCAGCATTTT.

The genes are TRBV6-2 or TRBV6-3 and TRBJ2-7; D is unresolved. In germline, CDR1 is MNHEY, CDR2 SVGEGT. V was trimmed by 4 bases and J by 3 bases, leaving 7 bases between them. CDR3 length: 12 amino acids. The CDR3 bases are TGTGCCAGCAGTTTCGGCCTCTACGAGCAGTACTTC. Protein sequence: CASSFGLYEQYF.

V and J are TRBV6-5 and TRBJ1-4, with D hard to call. The CDR3 totals 14 residues. Germline V gene sequence: CDR1 MNHEY, CDR2 SVGAGI. The V end was cut by 6 bases, the J end by 8 bases, with 16 bases between. In DNA, the CDR3 is TGTGCCAGCAGCGATCCCCCCATGGAGGAAAAACTGTTTTTT. It yields the protein CASSDPPMEEKLFF.

CDR3: CASSLGPQQNEQFF. The CDR3 DNA sequence: TGTGCCAGCAGCCTGGGACCACAGCAAAATGAGCAGTTCTTC. The chain recombines TRBV28 with TRBJ2-1; possibly TRBD1 or TRBD2 for D (5 bases each). CDR3 size: 14 residues. V dropped 6 bases and J dropped 7 bases, with 16 bases sitting between them. Germline loops: CDR1 MDHEN, CDR2 SYDVKM.

The chain couples TRBV28 to TRBJ1-5; D is undetermined. Germline loops: CDR1 MDHEN, CDR2 SYDVKM. V shed 6 bases and J shed 1 base, with 10 bases lying between them. This CDR3 has 14 residues. The CDR3 DNA is TGTGCCAGCAGCTCGAGTTCCAGCAATCAGCCCCAGCATTTT. Translating gives CASSSSSSNQPQHF.

CDR3 residues: CASSYSNLGTYYGYTF. In nucleotides, the CDR3 is TGTGCCAGCAGTTACTCGAATCTCGGGACATACTATGGCTACACCTTC. The chain joins TRBV6-5 to TRBJ1-2; possible D gene TRBD1, 6 bases. CDR1 and CDR2 from the germline V gene are MNHEY and SVGAGI. The length of the CDR3 is 16 residues. V was clipped by 0 bases and J by 3 bases, with 14 bases between them.

The chain couples TRBV13 to TRBJ2-7; no clear D. The CDR3 has 13 residues. V was pared by 3 bases and J by 2 bases, with 8 bases between. In germline, CDR1 is PRHDT, CDR2 FYEKMQ (reference sequence). In DNA, the CDR3 is TGTGCCAGCAGCTTGTCAGGCACCTACGAGCAGTACTTC. It encodes CASSLSGTYEQYF.

The chain has TRBV5-1 and TRBJ1-3, with D unclear. Germline assignment: CDR1 SGHRS and CDR2 YFSETQ. The V end lost 0 bases, the J end lost 0 bases, and 10 bases lay between the germline ends. The CDR3 is 16 residues long. The CDR3 DNA follows: TGCGCCAGCAGCTTGGCCGTGGATAGCTCTGGAAACACCATATATTTT. Translation: CASSLAVDSSGNTIYF.

CDR3 residues: CASNGGGSTDTQYF. The CDR3 nucleotides are TGCGCCAGCAACGGCGGGGGAAGTACAGATACGCAGTATTTT. The rearrangement uses TRBV5-1 and TRBJ2-3, with 7 bases that match TRBD2. Germline loops: CDR1 SGHRS, CDR2 YFSETQ. The CDR3 totals 14 residues. Unmatched junction bases numbered 7, after V lost 6 bases and J lost 3 bases.